This TCR beta chain emerged from a study of PD-L1 blockade in urothelial cancer. What went into each PCR as a spike was synthetic TCR analog templates. Some clones are missing from TCRdb's copy, which holds only in-frame ones; the method was immunoSEQ multiplex PCR. The repertoire holds tens of thousands of clones, with about four fifths as singletons. The CDR3 runs to 14 residues. CDR1 and CDR2 (germline): MNHNS, SASEGT. Trimming left V 1 base short and J 7 bases short, with 11 bases between. The TCR comes from a man in his 70s with urothelial cancer. The sequencing used PBMCs, collected around atezolizumab (anti-PD-L1) treatment. This chain joins TRBV6-1 and TRBJ2-1; possibly TRBD2 for D (5 bases). The CDR3 DNA reads TGTGCCAGCAGTGAAGGTCCCGGGGTTAATGAGCAGTTCTTC. Translated, it gives CASSEGPGVNEQFF.